The source of this TCR beta chain is a study of OX40 agonist ivuxolimab in advanced cancers. Study-level background: The patients received ivuxolimab by intravenous route every 2 weeks at 0.01 to 10 mg/kg. Prior therapy, whether anti-PD-1, anti-PD-L1 or anti-CTLA-4, was allowed, and approximately 37% had some. Study findings and constraints: Mean expanded clone counts were higher in CD8+ than CD4+ T cells. Patients with a partial response at 0.1-3.0 mg/kg had among the lowest clonal expansion.

Method: immunoSEQ multiplex PCR; TCRdb's copy keeps in-frame clones and lacks some. The repertoire holds approximately 60,000 clones, with around 81% as singletons. As for this clone: Its antigen remains unidentified.

The receptor was isolated from an adult with an advanced solid tumor such as melanoma, head and neck, liver or kidney cancer. Material: CD4+ or CD8+ T cells sorted from blood, obtained in a trial of the OX40 agonist ivuxolimab.

The CDR3 nucleotides are TGTGCCAGCAGCCTTCTTAGCGGCGGGGAGCTGTTTTTT. This sequence encodes CASSLLSGGELFF. The V and J genes are TRBV7-2 and TRBJ2-2; weak D call: TRBD2 (6 bases). The germline V gene has CDR1 SGHTA and CDR2 FQGNSA. CDR3 size: 13 residues. V was trimmed by 5 bases and J by 7 bases, leaving 11 bases between them.